Below are 29 T cell receptor beta chains sequenced from a single sample in a study of cytomegalovirus exposure and HLA in healthy donors. The study ran its PCR with 60 Vbeta and 13 Jbeta primers. Profiled with immunoSEQ multiplex PCR; TCRdb holds only in-frame clones, not every one. The data show under 150,000 clones, around 76% seen once. Sequencing was done on a sample of PBMCs. All receptors come from a woman aged 45-65 years in good health and CMV-seronegative.

The rearrangement uses TRBV15 and TRBJ2-7; D is perhaps TRBD1 (5 bases). This CDR3 has 15 residues. Between the trimmed V and J ends, which lost 0 bases and 0 bases, there was a span of 9 bases. CDR1 and CDR2 from the germline V gene are LNHNV and YYDKDF (reference sequence). This chain's CDR3 is CATSRDPTASYEQYF. DNA of the CDR3: TGTGCCACCAGCAGAGATCCGACAGCCTCCTACGAGCAGTACTTC.

The rearrangement joins TRBV7-8 to TRBJ2-3; D unclear. This CDR3 comprises 16 residues. V was clipped by 1 base and J by 2 bases, with 13 bases between them. Germline V gives CDR1 SGHVS, CDR2 FQNEAQ. The CDR3 nucleotides read TGTGCCAGCAGCTTAGGGATGCACAGTTACACAGATACGCAGTATTTT. This sequence encodes CASSLGMHSYTDTQYF.

J is TRBJ1-4 and V is TRBV6-5; 7 bases are shared with TRBD1. CDR3 length: 14 amino acids. V trimming: 5 bases; J trimming: 0 bases; junction bases outside the gene matches: 0. Germline V CDR1 and CDR2: MNHEY, SVGAGI. CDR3 loop: CASSGTATNEKLFF. CDR3 DNA sequence: TGTGCCAGCAGTGGGACAGCAACTAATGAAAAACTGTTTTTT.

CDR3 nucleotide sequence: TGTGCCAGCAGTGAGCGGGAGGTGAACATTCAGTACTTC. This gives the protein CASSEREVNIQYF. The V and J genes are TRBV2 and TRBJ2-4; 8 bases agree with TRBD2. The CDR3 is 13 amino acids. J lost 7 bases, V lost 3 bases, and 2 bases had no gene match. Germline V gene lookup returns CDR1 SNHLY and CDR2 FYNNEI. Filled out from reference TRBV2 and TRBJ2-4, the complete variable domain reads EPEVTQTPSHQVTQMGQEVILRCVPISNHLYFYWYRQILGQKVEFLVSFYNNEISEKSEIFDDQFSVERPDGSNFTLKIRSTKLEDSAMYFCASSEREVNIQYFGAGTRLSVL.

V gene TRBV27 combines with J gene TRBJ1-2; D is perhaps TRBD1 (6 bases). From germline, CDR1 is MNHEY and CDR2 SMNVEV (reference sequence). The CDR3 length is 13 residues. V was clipped by 2 bases and J by 6 bases, with 10 bases between them. This CDR3 reads CASSLAGANGYTF. In DNA, the CDR3 is TGTGCCAGCAGTTTAGCGGGGGCGAATGGCTACACCTTC.

V gene TRBV18 combines with J gene TRBJ1-5; 8 bases map to TRBD1. V dropped 5 bases and J dropped 6; count of bases not matched to a gene: 9. This CDR3 is 15 amino acids long. Germline lookup yields CDR1 KGHSH and CDR2 LQKENI. Written as DNA, the CDR3 is TGTGCCAGCTCATCAGGACAGGGTCGGGGTCAGCCCCAGCATTTT. Translated, it gives CASSSGQGRGQPQHF. The whole variable domain, remainder taken from reference TRBV18 and TRBJ1-5, is NAGVMQNPRHLVRRRGQEARLRCSPMKGHSHVYWYRQLPEEGLKFMVYLQKENIIDESGMPKERFSAEFPKEGPSILRIQQVVRGDSAAYFCASSSGQGRGQPQHFGDGTRLSIL.

Only one count was recorded for this clone. The chain couples TRBV27 to TRBJ2-7; 8 positions agree with TRBD2. Germline loops: CDR1 MNHEY, CDR2 SMNVEV (reference sequence). The CDR3 contains 12 residues. Trimming took 2 bases from V and 7 from J; bases not matched to a gene: 1. This chain's CDR3 is CASSLRGGEQYF. The CDR3 coding sequence is TGTGCCAGCAGTTTACGCGGGGGGGAGCAGTACTTC.

This clone was detected a few times. The CDR3 DNA follows: TGTGCCGGACAGGCGGCGAACACTGAAGCTTTCTTT. Translation: CAGQAANTEAFF. V usage is TRBV7-9 and J usage is TRBJ1-1; 7 bases are a match to TRBD1. This CDR3 region has 12 residues. With V trimmed by 11 bases and J by 1 base, 4 bases remained unmatched. Germline V gene sequence: CDR1 SEHNR, CDR2 FQNEAQ (reference sequence).

V is TRBV9 and J is TRBJ1-4; 8 bases line up with TRBD1. The germline V gene has CDR1 SGDLS and CDR2 YYNGEE. This CDR3 is 14 amino acids long. V was clipped by 0 bases and J by 7 bases; unmatched bases: 2. DNA of the CDR3: TGTGCCAGCAGCGTAGCGGACAGGGCTGAAAAACTGTTTTTT. Residues: CASSVADRAEKLFF.

This rearrangement joins TRBV25-1 to TRBJ2-7; D unclear. V lost 2 bases and J lost 2, with 10 bases in between. The CDR3 loop spans 14 amino acids. Germline-derived CDR1 and CDR2 are MGHDK and SYGVNS. The CDR3, as DNA: TGTGCCAGCAGTGAAGCTCGAGGAGCCTACGAGCAGTACTTC. The encoded protein is CASSEARGAYEQYF.

The V and J genes are TRBV27 and TRBJ1-4; TRBD1 matches at 9 bases. Trimming took 2 bases from V and 3 from J; bases not matched to a gene: 4. This CDR3 has 16 amino acids. The germline V gene encodes CDR1 MNHEY and CDR2 SMNVEV (reference sequence). The DNA of the CDR3 is TGTGCCAGCAGTTTACGGGGACAGGGTCCTAATGAAAAACTGTTTTTT. It encodes CASSLRGQGPNEKLFF.

The V call is TRBV5-4, the J call TRBJ2-1; a weak D match, TRBD2 (7 bases). Per germline, CDR1 SGHNT and CDR2 YYREEE (reference sequence). Deletions cut 0 bases from V and 6 bases from J, with 19 bases between. The CDR3 consists of 17 residues. The CDR3 DNA is TGTGCCAGCAGCTTGGGGACTGGACTAGTAGGGGGCAATGAGCAGTTCTTC. Its translation is CASSLGTGLVGGNEQFF. Together with reference TRBV5-4 and TRBJ2-1, the CDR3 gives the full variable domain: ETGVTQSPTHLIKTRGQQVTLRCSSQSGHNTVSWYQQALGQGPQFIFQYYREEENGRGNFPPRFSGLQFPNYSSELNVNALELDDSALYLCASSLGTGLVGGNEQFFGPGTRLTVL.

In DNA, the CDR3 is TGCGCCAGCAGCCTTGGGACTAGCGGGACTCGGTGGCGAACCGGGGAGCTGTTTTTT. Residues: CASSLGTSGTRWRTGELFF. The rearrangement uses TRBV4-3 and TRBJ2-2; 13 nucleotides agree with TRBD2. Germline values: CDR1 LGHNA, CDR2 YSLEER. V trimming: 4 bases; J trimming: 5 bases; junction bases outside the gene matches: 13. The CDR3 is 19 residues long.

The V call is TRBV7-8, the J call TRBJ1-2, with TRBD1 identical over 7 bases. The germline V gene has CDR1 SGHVS and CDR2 FQNEAQ. The CDR3 loop spans 17 amino acids. The V and J ends lost 3 bases and 8 bases, in that order; junction bases with no gene match: 18. This chain's CDR3 is CASSFLSGFDRVGGYTF. The CDR3, as DNA: TGTGCCAGCAGCTTCCTCTCCGGATTTGACAGGGTGGGAGGCTACACCTTC.

This chain joins TRBV9 and TRBJ2-7; the D gene is possibly TRBD2 (5 bases). V lost 2 bases and J 0 bases, leaving 9 bases between the germline ends. This CDR3 is built from 14 residues. Germline V gene data show CDR1 as SGDLS and CDR2 as YYNGEE. For the CDR3, the DNA is TGTGCCAGCAGCGTTAGCGCATACTCCTACGAGCAGTACTTC. Translation: CASSVSAYSYEQYF.

There are a few counts of this clone. V gene TRBV4-3 combines with J gene TRBJ2-5; 7 bases agree with TRBD1. The CDR3 has 13 amino acids. Germline V gives CDR1 LGHNA, CDR2 YSLEER. Germline trimming cut 3 bases from V and 3 bases from J; bases unmatched to any gene: 1. DNA of the CDR3: TGCGCCAGCAGCCAGGGACAGAAAGAGACCCAGTACTTC. Its translation: CASSQGQKETQYF.

The chain links TRBV2 to TRBJ1-2, with D possibly TRBD1 on 5 matching bases. Germline V gene sequence: CDR1 SNHLY, CDR2 FYNNEI. The CDR3 extends over 13 amino acids. The V gene lost 0 bases and the J gene lost 7 bases, with 9 bases spanning the gap. The CDR3 nucleotides read TGTGCCAGCAGTGAAGCGCGGGGGGGTGGCTACACCTTC. Translated, it gives CASSEARGGGYTF.

The chain is built from TRBV4-2 and TRBJ2-3; TRBD2 agrees at 9 bases. The ends lost 5 bases at V and 4 bases at J; junction bases unmatched: 7. Germline loops: CDR1 LGHNA, CDR2 YNFKEQ. This CDR3 region has 15 residues. The CDR3 region has the DNA TGTGCCAGCAGCTCTCGGTCTAGCGGGGCAGATACGCAGTATTTT. Translation gives CASSSRSSGADTQYF.

As concerns this clone: The junction and the germline gene differ at one end; a read error may be behind it. This rearrangement joins TRBV30 to TRBJ1-5; 7 nucleotides align to TRBD1. Germline V CDR1 and CDR2: GTSNPN, SVGIG (reference sequence). The CDR3 runs to 14 residues. The CDR3 sequence: CAWSEEGARQPQNF. CDR3 coding DNA: TGTGCCTGGAGTGAGGAGGGGGCGCGGCAGCCCCAGAATTTT.

This clone has just a few counts. The chain combines TRBV5-1 with TRBJ1-4, with D unresolved. The CDR3 totals 14 residues. CDR1 is SGHRS, CDR2 YFSETQ, per germline. V gave up 4 bases and J gave up 7 bases, with 14 bases separating them. CDR3: CASSLTGRGEKLFF. Here the CDR3 DNA reads TGCGCCAGCAGCCTTACCGGGAGAGGTGAAAAACTGTTTTTT.

This sequence joins TRBV5-4 and TRBJ2-6; a possible D gene is TRBD2 (7 bases). The CDR3 extends over 17 amino acids. The V and J ends lost 3 bases and 2 bases respectively, with 15 bases between them. Germline CDR1 is SGHNT and CDR2 is YYREEE (reference sequence). CDR3 nucleotides: TGTGCCAGCAGCTGGGGGGGGGCGACCCCTGGGGCCAACGTCCTGACTTTC. This encodes CASSWGGATPGANVLTF.

The V and J genes are TRBV4-2 and TRBJ2-7; maybe TRBD2 (6 bases). This CDR3 contains 16 residues. V was shortened by 0 bases and J by 7 bases, with 19 bases between the two germline ends. Per the germline V gene, CDR1 is LGHNA and CDR2 is YNFKEQ. The CDR3 loop is CASSQDSRESRLEQYF. The CDR3 DNA follows: TGTGCCAGCAGCCAAGACTCCCGGGAGTCCCGTTTGGAGCAGTACTTC.

The chain joins TRBV19 to TRBJ2-7; D might be TRBD1 (6 bases). Germline V gene data show CDR1 as LNHDA and CDR2 as SQIVND (reference sequence). The V end was cut by 3 bases, the J end by 7 bases, with 16 bases between. This CDR3 is 14 amino acids long. This CDR3 is CASSMVGAGREQYF. The CDR3 nucleotides read TGTGCCAGTAGTATGGTGGGGGCAGGCAGGGAGCAGTACTTC.

The chain employs TRBV27 and TRBJ1-2; 7 bases line up with TRBD1. V dropped 5 bases and J dropped 4; count of bases not matched to a gene: 7. The V gene's germline CDR1 is MNHEY and CDR2 SMNVEV (reference sequence). CDR3 size: 14 residues. CDR3 DNA: TGTGCCAGCAGTCCAGGGGGGTCGGTCTATGGCTACACCTTC. Translated: CASSPGGSVYGYTF.

About this clone itself: Other DNA sequences in this sample translate to the same CDR3. The chain joins TRBV19 to TRBJ2-5; tentative D call: TRBD2 (5 bases). Trimming removed 6 bases from V and 1 base from J, with 9 bases in between. The CDR3 runs 13 residues. Germline V gene lookup returns CDR1 LNHDA and CDR2 SQIVND (reference sequence). The CDR3 DNA reads as TGTGCCAGTAGCCCCAGCGGCCAAGAGACCCAGTACTTC. Its protein product is CASSPSGQETQYF.

This chain links TRBV2 with TRBJ1-1, with TRBD1 as a possible D gene (6 bases). Trimming shortened V by 5 bases and J by 1 base, and 8 bases separated the two germline ends. CDR1 SNHLY and CDR2 FYNNEI come from the germline V gene. CDR3 size: 13 residues. This chain's CDR3 is CASSRDTNTEAFF. CDR3 nucleotides: TGTGCCAGCAGTCGGGACACGAACACTGAAGCTTTCTTT.

The rearrangement joins TRBV6-1 to TRBJ2-7, with TRBD1 identical over 9 bases. The CDR3 runs 15 residues. Per the germline V gene, CDR1 is MNHNS and CDR2 is SASEGT. V lost 2 bases, J lost 3 bases, and 5 bases stayed unmatched. This CDR3 reads CASSELDRGLYEQYF. CDR3 DNA: TGTGCCAGCAGTGAATTGGACAGGGGTCTCTACGAGCAGTACTTC.

The J gene is TRBJ1-1, the V gene TRBV18; maybe TRBD1 (5 bases). The germline V gene has CDR1 KGHSH and CDR2 LQKENI. CDR3 size: 18 residues. The germline V and J ends were trimmed by 5 bases and 4 bases, with 26 bases remaining between them. The CDR3: CASSITLAGGSAGTEAFF. CDR3 sequence (DNA): TGTGCCAGCTCAATCACCCTCGCGGGGGGGTCGGCGGGCACTGAAGCTTTCTTT.

The chain couples TRBV27 to TRBJ1-1, with D unresolved. CDR1 is MNHEY and CDR2 is SMNVEV in the germline V gene (reference sequence). This CDR3 spans 13 amino acids. Between the trimmed V and J ends, which lost 8 bases and 1 base, there was a span of 11 bases. CDR3 bases: TGTGCCAGCGCGTCCCGGGGGAACACTGAAGCTTTCTTT. This sequence encodes CASASRGNTEAFF.